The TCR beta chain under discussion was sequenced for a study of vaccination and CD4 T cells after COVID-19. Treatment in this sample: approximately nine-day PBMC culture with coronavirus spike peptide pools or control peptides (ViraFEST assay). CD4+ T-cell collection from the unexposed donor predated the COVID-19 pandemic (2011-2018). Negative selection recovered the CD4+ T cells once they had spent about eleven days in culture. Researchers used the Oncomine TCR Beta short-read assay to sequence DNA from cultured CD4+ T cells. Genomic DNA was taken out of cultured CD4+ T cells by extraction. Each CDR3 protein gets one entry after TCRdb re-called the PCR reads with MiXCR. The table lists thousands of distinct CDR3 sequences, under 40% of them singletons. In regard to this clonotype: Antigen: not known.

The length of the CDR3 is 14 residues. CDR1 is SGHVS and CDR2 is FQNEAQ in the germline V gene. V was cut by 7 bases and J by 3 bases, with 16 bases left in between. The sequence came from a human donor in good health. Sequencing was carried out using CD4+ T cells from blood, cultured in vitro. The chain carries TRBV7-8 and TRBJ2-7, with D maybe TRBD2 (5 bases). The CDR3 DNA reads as TGTGCCAGCAAGAGCTCGCCTAGCTTCTACGAGCAGTACTTC. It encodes CASKSSPSFYEQYF.